Listed below are T cell receptor beta chains from one sample, sequenced in a study of post-analysis software for immune sequencing data. One entry per CDR3 protein results from TCRdb running MiXCR on the PCR reads. The data contain roughly 800,000 distinct CDR3 sequences, 53% of them singletons. Sequencing was performed on blood. The receptors stem from a girl under 18 with multiple sclerosis. Each CDR3 is given with its conserved first and last residue. A D gene is named only where the DNA matches it firmly. A clone size is listed for some rows: how often the clone was seen (once, few, many), or a class if it is expanded.

size	D	J	V	DNA	CDR3
many	.	TRBJ1-2	TRBV29-1	TGCAGCGTTGTGTCTAACTATGGCTACACCTTC	CSVVSNYGYTF
few	TRBD2	TRBJ2-5	TRBV7-3	TGTGCCAGCAGCTTAATCGGCGGGGGCCAAGAGACCCAGTACTTC	CASSLIGGGQETQYF
.	TRBD2	TRBJ2-7	TRBV7-2	TGTGCCAGCGGAATTAGCGGGGGGAGCTCCTACGAGCAGTACTTC	CASGISGGSSYEQYF
.	.	TRBJ1-2	TRBV12-3/TRBV12-4	TGTGCCAGCACCCCGAATCGCTATGGCTACACCTTC	CASTPNRYGYTF
few	.	TRBJ2-7	TRBV18	TGTGCCAGCTCCCCACGGGGGCTTGGGAGCCGGGACGAGCAGTACTTC	CASSPRGLGSRDEQYF
.	.	TRBJ1-6	TRBV20-1	TGCAGTGCGGTGGGAGCCGGGAGAACCTATAATTCACCCCTCCACTTT	CSAVGAGRTYNSPLHF
once	.	TRBJ1-2	TRBV29-1	TGCAGCGTTGTATCGGGGGCACCGAGCTATGGCTACACCTTC	CSVVSGAPSYGYTF
.	TRBD2	TRBJ2-3	TRBV4-2	TGTGCCAGCACCCTGAGCGGGGGAGGCACAGATACGCAGTATTTT	CASTLSGGGTDTQYF
.	TRBD2	TRBJ2-1	TRBV7-3	TGTGCCAGCAGCTTATCTAGCGGGGTCAATGAGCAGTTCTTC	CASSLSSGVNEQFF
.	TRBD2	TRBJ2-4	TRBV29-1	TGCAGCGTTGAAGGGGGGGGGTTGGGAAGTCTAGCCAAAAACATTCAGTACTTC	CSVEGGGLGSLAKNIQYF
few	TRBD1	TRBJ2-3	TRBV27	TGTGCCAGCAGTTTAAAGAGACAGGGGGCATCAGATACGCAGTATTTT	CASSLKRQGASDTQYF
few	.	TRBJ2-7	TRBV5-1	TGCGCCAGCAGCTTTGAAGAGGGGTGGTTCTTTGGGAGCTCCTACGAGCAGTACTTC	CASSFEEGWFFGSSYEQYF
.	.	TRBJ2-7	TRBV6-4	TGTGCCAGCAGTGAATACACGGGCTACGAGCAGTACTTC	CASSEYTGYEQYF